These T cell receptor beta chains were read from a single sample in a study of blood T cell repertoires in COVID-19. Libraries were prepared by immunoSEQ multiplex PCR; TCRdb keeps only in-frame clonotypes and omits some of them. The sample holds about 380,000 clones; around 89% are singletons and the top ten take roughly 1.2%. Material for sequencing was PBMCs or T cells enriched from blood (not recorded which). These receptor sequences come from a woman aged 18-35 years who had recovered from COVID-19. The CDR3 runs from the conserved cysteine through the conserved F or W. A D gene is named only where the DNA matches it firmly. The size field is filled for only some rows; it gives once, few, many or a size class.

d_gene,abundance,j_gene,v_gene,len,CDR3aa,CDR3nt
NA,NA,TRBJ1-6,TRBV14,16,CASSHLPRGNNSPLHF,TGTGCCAGCAGCCACCTACCCAGGGGAAATAATTCACCCCTCCACTTT
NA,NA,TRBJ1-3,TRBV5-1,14,CASSSDASGNTIYF,TGCGCCAGCAGCTCAGATGCCTCTGGAAACACCATATATTTT
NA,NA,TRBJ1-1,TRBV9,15,CASSVVGQEDTEAFF,TGTGCCAGCAGCGTAGTGGGCCAGGAAGACACTGAAGCTTTCTTT
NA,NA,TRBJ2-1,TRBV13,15,CASKVGGKTYNEQFF,TGTGCCAGCAAGGTGGGGGGAAAAACCTACAATGAGCAGTTCTTC
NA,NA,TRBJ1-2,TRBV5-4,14,CASSLEGRNYGYTF,TGTGCCAGCAGCTTGGAGGGGCGGAACTATGGCTACACCTTC
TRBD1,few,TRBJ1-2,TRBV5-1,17,CASSLAPGTGVTYGYTF,TGCGCCAGCAGCTTGGCCCCCGGGACAGGGGTGACCTATGGCTACACCTTC
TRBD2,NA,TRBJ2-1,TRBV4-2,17,CASRPTSGGAYGGEQFF,TGTGCCAGCAGACCAACTAGCGGGGGGGCCTATGGAGGTGAGCAGTTCTTC
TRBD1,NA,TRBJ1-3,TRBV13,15,CASSYWTGLGNTIYF,TGTGCCAGCAGCTACTGGACAGGACTTGGAAACACCATATATTTT
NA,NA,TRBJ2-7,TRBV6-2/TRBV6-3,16,CASSYSARDTPYEQYF,TGTGCCAGCAGTTACTCCGCCCGGGACACGCCCTACGAGCAGTACTTC
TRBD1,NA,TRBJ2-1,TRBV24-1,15,CATSDPRTGMDEQFF,TGTGCCACCAGTGATCCCAGGACAGGGATGGATGAGCAGTTCTTC
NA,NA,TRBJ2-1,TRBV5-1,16,CASSTLLASTYNEQFF,TGTGCCAGCAGCACTCTCCTAGCGAGCACCTACAATGAGCAGTTCTTC
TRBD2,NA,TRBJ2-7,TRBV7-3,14,CASSLGGLANEQYF,TGTGCCAGCAGCCTCGGCGGACTAGCGAACGAGCAGTACTTC
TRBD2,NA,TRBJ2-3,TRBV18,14,CASSPGGGVDTQYF,TGTGCCAGCTCACCAGGGGGGGGAGTGGATACGCAGTATTTT
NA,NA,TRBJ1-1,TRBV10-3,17,CAISVYRSEIPNTEAFF,TGTGCCATCAGTGTATACAGGAGTGAAATCCCGAACACTGAAGCTTTCTTT
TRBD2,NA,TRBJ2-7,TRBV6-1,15,CASSESGGEPYEQYF,TGTGCCAGCAGTGAATCCGGGGGGGAACCCTACGAGCAGTACTTC
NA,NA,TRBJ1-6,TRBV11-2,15,CASSLISGVNSPLHF,TGTGCCAGCAGCTTGATATCAGGGGTCAATTCACCCCTCCACTTT
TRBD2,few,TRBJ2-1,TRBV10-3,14,CATGLGGASNEQFF,TGTGCCACGGGGCTCGGGGGGGCTTCCAATGAGCAGTTCTTC
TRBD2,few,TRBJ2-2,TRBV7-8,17,CASSPYPTGGNTGELFF,TGTGCCAGCAGCCCATACCCCACGGGGGGGAACACCGGGGAGCTGTTTTTT
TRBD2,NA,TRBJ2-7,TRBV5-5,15,CASSLASGGSYEQYF,TGTGCCAGCAGCTTGGCCTCCGGGGGGTCCTACGAGCAGTACTTC
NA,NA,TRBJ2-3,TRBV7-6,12,CASSSNTDTQYF,TGTGCCAGCAGCTCCAACACAGATACGCAGTATTTT
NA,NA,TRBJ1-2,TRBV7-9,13,CASSTAGVSGYTF,TGTGCCAGCAGCACCGCAGGGGTCTCTGGCTACACCTTC
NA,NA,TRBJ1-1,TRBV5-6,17,CASSLIPPGGRNTEAFF,TGTGCCAGCAGCCTTATACCCCCGGGAGGCAGGAACACTGAAGCTTTCTTT
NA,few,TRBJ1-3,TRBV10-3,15,CAISGTGPAGNTIYF,TGTGCCATCAGTGGCACAGGGCCCGCCGGAAACACCATATATTTT
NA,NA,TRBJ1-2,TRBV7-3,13,CASSYDSRDGYTF,TGTGCCAGCAGCTACGACAGTCGGGATGGCTACACCTTC
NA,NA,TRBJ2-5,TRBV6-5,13,CASTTGSRGTQYF,TGTGCCAGCACCACTGGTTCGCGCGGGACCCAGTACTTC
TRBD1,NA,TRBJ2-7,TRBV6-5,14,CASRGGTGEWEQYF,TGTGCCAGCAGAGGCGGGACAGGGGAGTGGGAGCAGTACTTC
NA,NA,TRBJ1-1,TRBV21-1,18,CASSKSVGDRGISTEAFF,TGTGCCAGCAGCAAATCGGTGGGAGACAGGGGCATAAGCACTGAAGCTTTCTTT
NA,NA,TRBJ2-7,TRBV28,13,CASSFSSAYEQYF,TGTGCCAGCAGTTTTTCCAGTGCCTACGAGCAGTACTTC
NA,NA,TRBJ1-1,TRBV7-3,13,CASSRGRDSEAFF,TGTGCCAGCAGCCGTGGCAGGGACTCTGAAGCTTTCTTT
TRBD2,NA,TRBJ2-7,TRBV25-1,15,CASSGPGLAPYEQYF,TGTGCCAGCAGTGGGCCGGGACTAGCGCCCTACGAGCAGTACTTC
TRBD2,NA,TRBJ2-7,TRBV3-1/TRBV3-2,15,CASSQVASGSYEQYF,TGTGCCAGCAGCCAAGTCGCTAGCGGCTCCTACGAGCAGTACTTC
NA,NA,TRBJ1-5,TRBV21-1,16,CASSKGGRPGYQPQHF,TGTGCTAGCAGCAAAGGGGGGAGGCCAGGGTATCAGCCCCAGCATTTT
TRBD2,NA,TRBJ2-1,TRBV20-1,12,CSASLAEDEQFF,TGCAGTGCTAGTCTAGCGGAGGATGAGCAGTTCTTC
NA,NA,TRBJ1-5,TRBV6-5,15,CASSGGTGGVQPQHF,TGTGCCAGCAGCGGAGGGACCGGAGGTGTTCAGCCCCAGCATTTT
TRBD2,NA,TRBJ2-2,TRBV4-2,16,CASSQDQLAGTGELFF,TGTGCCAGCAGCCAAGATCAACTAGCGGGGACCGGGGAGCTGTTTTTT
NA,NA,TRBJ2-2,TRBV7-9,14,CASSFGQHTGELFF,TGTGCCAGCAGCTTCGGACAGCACACCGGGGAGCTGTTTTTT
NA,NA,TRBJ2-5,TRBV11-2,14,CASSFGGPQETQYF,TGTGCCAGCAGCTTCGGGGGGCCCCAAGAGACCCAGTACTTC
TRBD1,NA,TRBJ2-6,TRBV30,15,CAWIWTGAGANVLTF,TGTGCCTGGATTTGGACAGGGGCTGGGGCCAACGTCCTGACTTTC
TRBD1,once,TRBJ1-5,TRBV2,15,CASSDGTGMGQPQHF,TGTGCCAGCAGTGATGGGACAGGGATGGGTCAGCCCCAGCATTTT
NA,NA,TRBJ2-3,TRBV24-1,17,CATSDSASGPFTDTQYF,TGTGCCACCAGTGATTCAGCCTCGGGTCCCTTCACAGATACGCAGTATTTT
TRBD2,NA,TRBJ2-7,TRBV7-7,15,CASSSQLAGQHEQYF,TGTGCTAGCAGTTCACAACTAGCGGGGCAGCACGAGCAGTACTTC
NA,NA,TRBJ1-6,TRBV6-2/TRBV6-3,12,CASSTLYGPLHF,TGTGCCAGCAGTACCCTCTACGGACCCCTCCACTTT
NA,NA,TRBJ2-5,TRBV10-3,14,CAISDSKGEETQYF,TGTGCCATCAGTGACAGCAAAGGGGAAGAGACCCAGTACTTC
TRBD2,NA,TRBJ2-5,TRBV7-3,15,CASSLVGGGQETQYF,TGTGCCAGCAGCCTAGTGGGGGGAGGGCAAGAGACCCAGTACTTC
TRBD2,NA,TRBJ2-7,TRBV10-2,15,CASSEVAGPYYEQYF,TGCGCCAGCAGTGAGGTAGCGGGGCCCTACTACGAGCAGTACTTC
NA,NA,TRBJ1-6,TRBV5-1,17,CASSSKDGAGKGSPLHF,TGCGCCAGCAGCTCAAAAGATGGGGCAGGCAAAGGTTCACCCCTCCACTTT
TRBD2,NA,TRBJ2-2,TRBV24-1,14,CATNSGGDTGELFF,TGTGCCACCAATAGCGGGGGGGACACCGGGGAGCTGTTTTTT
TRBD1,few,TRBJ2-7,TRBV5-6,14,CASSLGDSSYEQYF,TGTGCCAGCAGCTTGGGGGACAGCTCCTACGAGCAGTACTTC
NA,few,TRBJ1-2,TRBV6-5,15,CASSPRRGLGNGYTF,TGTGCCAGCAGTCCCCGACGGGGGTTGGGGAATGGCTACACCTTC
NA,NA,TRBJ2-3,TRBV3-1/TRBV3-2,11,CASGSADTQYF,TGTGCCAGCGGTTCGGCAGATACGCAGTATTTT
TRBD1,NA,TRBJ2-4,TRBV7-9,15,CASSLDRGLGNIQYF,TGTGCCAGCAGCTTAGATAGGGGGCTAGGAAACATTCAGTACTTC